The clone carrying this T cell receptor beta chain occurred a few times. Its target is not known. This record belongs to a study of cytomegalovirus exposure and HLA in healthy donors. Whole-study findings and limits: In a later analysis, DRB1 alleles had the most associated TCRs; HLA-C alleles the fewest. Associated with HLA alleles at 0.05 false discovery rate in a later analysis were about 17,000 TCR beta sequences.

The CDR3 is 12 residues long. Between the trimmed V and J ends, which lost 6 bases and 2 bases, there was a span of 11 bases. Germline V lookup: CDR1 SQVTM, CDR2 ANQGSEA. PCR involved 60 Vbeta and 13 Jbeta primers. Sequencing used immunoSEQ multiplex PCR; TCRdb keeps in-frame clones, though not all of them. This table has about 78,000 clones, approximately 80% appearing once. The rearrangement uses TRBV29-1 and TRBJ2-7; D is possibly TRBD1 (5 bases). The sequence came from a woman between 45 and 60 years old in good health and CMV-seropositive. The specimen was PBMCs. The CDR3 nucleotides read TGCAGCGTGATGACAGAAACCTACGAGCAGTACTTC. Protein product: CSVMTETYEQYF.